The text below deals with one T cell receptor beta chain. CDR3 size: 15 residues. The V gene end was trimmed by 4 bases and the J gene end by 7 bases; junction bases not matched to a gene: 9. Germline CDR1 SNHLY, CDR2 FYNNEI. The source of the sample is a study of blood T cell repertoires in COVID-19. How the authors handled the data: From reference gene primer amplification, estimates of nucleated cell counts were derived. Sequencing was performed with immunoSEQ multiplex PCR; in TCRdb, only in-frame clones are kept and a portion is missing. The V and J calls and clone size were taken over from that table, and D and trimming were inferred from the DNA. The sample lists about 230,000 clones; roughly 84% were seen once.

The V call is TRBV2, the J call TRBJ2-1; 8 bases are shared with TRBD1. Source material: peripheral blood. The sequence was collected from a man between 35 and 55 years old who had recovered from COVID-19. CDR3 nucleotides: TGTGCCAGCAGTGTAGGACAGGGTCCTACGAATGAGCAGTTCTTC. Amino acids: CASSVGQGPTNEQFF. Full variable domain (outside the CDR3, taken from reference TRBV2 and TRBJ2-1): EPEVTQTPSHQVTQMGQEVILRCVPISNHLYFYWYRQILGQKVEFLVSFYNNEISEKSEIFDDQFSVERPDGSNFTLKIRSTKLEDSAMYFCASSVGQGPTNEQFFGPGTRLTVL.